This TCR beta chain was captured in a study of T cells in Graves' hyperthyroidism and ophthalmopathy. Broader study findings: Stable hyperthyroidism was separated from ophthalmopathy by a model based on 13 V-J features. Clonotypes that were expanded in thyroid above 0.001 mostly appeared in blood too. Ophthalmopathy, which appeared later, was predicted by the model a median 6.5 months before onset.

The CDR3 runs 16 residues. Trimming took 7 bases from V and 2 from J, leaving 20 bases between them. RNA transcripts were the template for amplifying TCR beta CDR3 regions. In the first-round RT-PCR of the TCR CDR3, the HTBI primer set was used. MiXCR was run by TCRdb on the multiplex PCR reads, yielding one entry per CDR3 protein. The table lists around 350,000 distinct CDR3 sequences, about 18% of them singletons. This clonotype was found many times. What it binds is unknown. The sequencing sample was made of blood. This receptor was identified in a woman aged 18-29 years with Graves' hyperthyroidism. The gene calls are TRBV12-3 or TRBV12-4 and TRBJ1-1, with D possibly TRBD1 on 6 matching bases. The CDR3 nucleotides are TGTGCCAGCATCGACGGACAGATGGGAGCAAACACTGAAGCTTTCTTT. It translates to CASIDGQMGANTEAFF.